One sample yielded the 32 T cell receptor beta chains listed below, sequenced in a study of CD8 T cells in ankylosing spondylitis. TCRdb passed the 5' RACE reads through MiXCR, listing each CDR3 protein once. The data contain over 110,000 distinct CDR3 sequences, roughly 7.7% of them singletons. What was sequenced was synovial fluid, either unsorted or a sorted T cell fraction (not recorded which). The receptors originated from a male donor with ankylosing spondylitis.

This chain joins TRBV7-8 and TRBJ1-2; 9 nucleotides match TRBD1. CDR3 length equals 15 residues. The V gene's germline CDR1 is SGHVS and CDR2 FQNEAQ. J lost 7 bases, V lost 4 bases, and 10 bases had no gene match. The CDR3 sequence: CASSWGDRDIGGYTF. CDR3 bases: TGTGCCAGCAGCTGGGGGGACAGGGACATCGGTGGCTACACCTTC.

In its sample, this clonotype was seen many times. The CDR3 sequence: CSVGTTPGLAPNEQFF. The CDR3 DNA follows: TGCAGCGTTGGAACGACCCCGGGACTAGCCCCAAATGAGCAGTTCTTC. The chain employs TRBV29-1 and TRBJ2-1, with 9 bases matching TRBD2. Germline CDR1 is SQVTM and CDR2 is ANQGSEA. The CDR3 runs to 16 residues. The trim removed 4 bases at V and 7 bases at J, leaving 14 bases unmatched.

V is TRBV10-3 and J is TRBJ2-1; TRBD1 agrees at 7 bases. The CDR3 loop spans 14 amino acids. Trimming at V came to 5 bases and at J to 5 bases, leaving 6 bases not matched to a gene. CDR1 is ENHRY and CDR2 is SYGVKD in the germline V gene. CDR3 amino acids: CAISPGGLNNEQFF. The CDR3 DNA reads TGTGCCATCAGTCCAGGGGGTCTGAACAATGAGCAGTTCTTC.

Ten or more counts support this clonotype. The rearrangement links TRBV3-1 to TRBJ2-3; the match to TRBD2 covers 14 bases. After removal of 1 base from V and 1 base from J, the junction contained 16 bases not matched to a gene. This CDR3 has 22 residues. CDR1 is LGHDT and CDR2 is YNNKEL in the germline V gene (reference sequence). The CDR3: CASSQGRLGATSGRDRTDTQYF. CDR3 nucleotides: TGTGCCAGCAGCCAAGGTCGACTGGGGGCGACTAGCGGGAGGGATCGCACAGATACGCAGTATTTT.

This chain's CDR3 is CASRMGGDQPQHF. The DNA of the CDR3 is TGTGCCAGCAGGATGGGGGGGGACCAGCCCCAGCATTTT. The chain is built from TRBV28 and TRBJ1-5, with D possibly matching TRBD1 (5 bases). Germline assignment: CDR1 MDHEN and CDR2 SYDVKM. The CDR3 is made up of 13 amino acids. V lost 6 bases and J lost 7, with 13 bases in between.

This clonotype appeared many times. The V gene is TRBV6-6, the J gene TRBJ1-4; D ambiguous. The germline CDR1 and CDR2 sequences are MNHNY and SVGAGI (reference sequence). CDR3 length equals 13 residues. CDR3 in amino acids: CATSRGLGEKLFF. The CDR3 DNA follows: TGTGCAACCTCTAGAGGCCTTGGTGAAAAACTGTTTTTT.

This clonotype was found many times. The rearrangement uses TRBV27 and TRBJ1-6; D is uncertain. The CDR3 has 12 amino acids. V was pared by 3 bases and J by 7 bases, with 4 bases between. Germline values: CDR1 MNHEY, CDR2 SMNVEV (reference sequence). Here the CDR3 DNA reads TGTGCCAGCAGTTTTCAGAATTCACCCCTCCACTTT. Translating gives CASSFQNSPLHF.

This clonotype has at least ten counts. V is TRBV10-3 and J is TRBJ1-1, with a tentative D call TRBD1 (5 bases). The CDR3 extends over 12 amino acids. CDR1 is ENHRY, CDR2 SYGVKD, per germline. V was trimmed by 6 bases and J by 5 bases, leaving 10 bases between them. CDR3 nucleotides: TGTGCCATCAGCCGGGACGGAACTGAAGCTTTCTTT. The encoded protein is CAISRDGTEAFF.

This chain connects TRBV2 to TRBJ2-7; tentatively, D is TRBD2 (5 bases). The CDR3 totals 12 residues. Trimming shortened V by 4 bases and J by 4 bases, and 8 bases separated the two germline ends. Germline values: CDR1 SNHLY, CDR2 FYNNEI. The CDR3 nucleotides read TGTGCCAGCAGTGGACGGGGATACGAGCAGTACTTC. It codes for CASSGRGYEQYF.

The table lists this clonotype with a few counts. The V and J genes are TRBV18 and TRBJ1-2; perhaps TRBD1 as D (5 bases). The ends were cut back, 6 bases at V and 5 bases at J, with 16 bases in the middle. The CDR3 contains 14 residues. In germline, CDR1 is KGHSH, CDR2 LQKENI. The CDR3 DNA reads as TGTGCCAGCTCCCCGGAAACGGGGGGATATGGCTACACCTTC. Its protein is CASSPETGGYGYTF.

This clonotype was found a few times. The chain has TRBV25-1 and TRBJ2-4; D is undetermined. The CDR3 totals 17 residues. Trimming cost V 1 base and J 7 bases, with 20 bases left between them. Germline lookup yields CDR1 MGHDK and CDR2 SYGVNS. The CDR3 DNA reads as TGTGCCAGCAGTGAATTAGTTCGGGTCGAAGTATCGAACATTCAGTACTTC. Translation: CASSELVRVEVSNIQYF. Full variable domain (remainder filled in from reference TRBV25-1 and TRBJ2-4): EADIYQTPRYLVIGTGKKITLECSQTMGHDKMYWYQQDPGMELHLIHYSYGVNSTEKGDLSSESTVSRIRTEHFPLTLESARPSHTSQYLCASSELVRVEVSNIQYFGAGTRLSVL.

The J gene is TRBJ1-6, the V gene TRBV20-1; 10 bases line up with TRBD1. Germline V gene lookup returns CDR1 DFQATT and CDR2 SNEGSKA (reference sequence). The CDR3 covers 16 residues. V lost 3 bases, J lost 11 bases, and 13 bases stayed unmatched. The CDR3 protein is CSARIWGQGIHAPLHF. In DNA, the CDR3 is TGCAGTGCTAGGATTTGGGGACAGGGGATTCATGCACCCCTCCACTTT.

This clonotype showed up many times. The V call is TRBV20-1, the J call TRBJ2-5; 8 nucleotides match TRBD2. The trim removed 3 bases at V and 5 bases at J, leaving 11 bases unmatched. The CDR3 contains 15 residues. The germline V gene has CDR1 DFQATT and CDR2 SNEGSKA (reference sequence). The DNA for the CDR3 is TGCAGTGCTAGCCCCCCCGGGAGGGTCGCTGAGACCCAGTACTTC. Translated: CSASPPGRVAETQYF.

CDR3 loop: CASSHFKNPEMKLFF. In DNA form, the CDR3 reads TGTGCCAGCAGCCATTTTAAAAACCCTGAAATGAAACTGTTTTTT. The V gene is TRBV5-6, the J gene TRBJ1-4; no definite D call. With 4 bases removed from V and 11 bases from J, the gap between germline ends came to 21 bases. The germline V gene encodes CDR1 SGHDT and CDR2 YYEEEE. This CDR3 has 15 amino acids.

This clonotype was detected many times. V usage is TRBV20-1 and J usage is TRBJ2-3, with D unclear. The CDR3 has 13 residues. CDR1 and CDR2 (germline): DFQATT, SNEGSKA (reference sequence). V lost 4 bases and J lost 5, with 13 bases in between. CDR3 coding DNA: TGCAGTGCTATAGGACCGGTGGGAGATACGCAGTATTTT. Translated: CSAIGPVGDTQYF.

This clonotype has only a few counts. The V and J genes are TRBV20-1 and TRBJ1-1; D not resolved. Germline V gives CDR1 DFQATT, CDR2 SNEGSKA (reference sequence). The V end lost 3 bases, the J end lost 2 bases, and 19 bases lay between the germline ends. The CDR3 sequence is 16 residues long. Here the CDR3 reads CSARANREQSNTEAFF. The CDR3 DNA reads TGCAGTGCTAGGGCTAATAGGGAACAGTCCAACACTGAAGCTTTCTTT.

This clonotype was seen ten or more times. The rearrangement links TRBV5-1 to TRBJ2-1; 13 bases match TRBD2. Germline V gives CDR1 SGHRS, CDR2 YFSETQ. After removal of 4 bases from V and 8 bases from J, the junction contained 6 bases not matched to a gene. The CDR3 is 15 amino acids. The CDR3 loop is CASSRGTSGMDEQFF. CDR3 DNA sequence: TGCGCCAGCAGCAGGGGGACTAGCGGGATGGATGAGCAGTTCTTC.

This clonotype was observed a few times. This chain links TRBV2 with TRBJ2-3, with 12 bases identical to TRBD2. Germline CDR1 and CDR2: SNHLY and FYNNEI. This CDR3 has 17 residues. Trimming cost V 9 bases and J 2 bases; bases outside gene matches: 12. CDR3 protein: CASSLAGGRPNTDTQYF. The DNA of the CDR3 is TGTGCCAGTTCGCTAGCGGGGGGGCGTCCCAACACAGATACGCAGTATTTT.

The table lists this clonotype with a few counts. V and J are TRBV5-1 and TRBJ1-2; a weak D match, TRBD1 (5 bases). Germline CDR1 and CDR2: SGHRS and YFSETQ. The CDR3 runs to 13 residues. Trimming removed 3 bases from V and 7 bases from J, with 13 bases in between. CDR3 region: CASSWGTEGGYTF. CDR3 in DNA: TGCGCCAGCAGCTGGGGGACGGAGGGTGGCTACACCTTC.

This clonotype was recorded at least ten times. The CDR3 is CASSSPPSGANVLTF. Here the CDR3 DNA reads TGTGCCAGCAGTTCCCCCCCTTCTGGGGCCAACGTCCTGACTTTC. This chain uses TRBV27 with TRBJ2-6; no definite D call. Per the germline V gene, CDR1 is MNHEY and CDR2 is SMNVEV (reference sequence). The V and J ends lost 4 bases and 1 base respectively, with 8 bases between them. CDR3 length: 15 amino acids.

There are many counts of this clonotype. J is TRBJ2-7 and V is TRBV5-1, with D possibly matching TRBD1 (6 bases). This CDR3 comprises 12 residues. Trimming removed 4 bases from V and 4 bases from J, with 9 bases in between. In germline, CDR1 is SGHRS, CDR2 YFSETQ. The CDR3 DNA is TGCGCCAGCAGCGAAGGACAGTACGAGCAGTACTTC. It yields the protein CASSEGQYEQYF.

This clonotype has more than one count but fewer than ten. Here the CDR3 reads CSAHYGATDTQYF. In DNA, the CDR3 is TGCAGTGCCCACTATGGGGCCACAGATACGCAGTATTTT. The rearrangement uses TRBV20-1 and TRBJ2-3, with D tentatively TRBD1 (5 bases). Germline-derived CDR1 and CDR2 are DFQATT and SNEGSKA (reference sequence). The CDR3 contains 13 residues. Trimming removed 6 bases from V and 2 bases from J, with 12 bases in between.

This clonotype has at least ten counts. The rearrangement uses TRBV20-1 and TRBJ2-3; 8 nucleotides agree with TRBD2. Trimming removed 2 bases from V and 4 bases from J; junction bases left unmatched: 17. From germline, CDR1 is DFQATT and CDR2 SNEGSKA (reference sequence). The CDR3 extends over 18 amino acids. The chain's CDR3 is CSARSSGGGPKLPDTQYF. In DNA, the CDR3 is TGCAGTGCTAGATCCAGCGGGGGAGGACCGAAACTCCCAGATACGCAGTATTTT.

This clonotype was found many times. J is TRBJ1-1 and V is TRBV12-3 or TRBV12-4; D not certain. The V end was cut by 7 bases, the J end by 0 bases, with 9 bases between. The CDR3 is 13 amino acids. The CDR3: CASTLGLNTEAFF. Here the CDR3 DNA reads TGTGCCAGCACCCTTGGGCTGAACACTGAAGCTTTCTTT.

This clonotype was detected only a few times. The chain joins TRBV9 to TRBJ2-5; weak D call: TRBD2 (6 bases). The germline CDR1 and CDR2 sequences are SGDLS and YYNGEE. The length of the CDR3 is 15 residues. Trimming pared 4 bases from V and 0 bases from J, leaving 13 bases between. CDR3: CASSIGTAYQETQYF. CDR3 sequence (DNA): TGTGCCAGCAGCATTGGGACTGCGTACCAAGAGACCCAGTACTTC.

This clonotype has at least ten counts. The chain uses TRBV10-3 and TRBJ1-5; 11 bases match TRBD1. Germline assignment: CDR1 ENHRY and CDR2 SYGVKD. J lost 3 bases, V lost 0 bases, and 1 base had no gene match. CDR3 length equals 16 residues. The CDR3 reads CAISESGQGVNQPQHF. DNA of the CDR3: TGTGCCATCAGTGAGTCGGGACAGGGGGTCAATCAGCCCCAGCATTTT.

In its sample, this clonotype was seen a few times. The chain has TRBV4-1 and TRBJ1-2; possible D gene TRBD1, 5 bases. This CDR3 has 15 residues. Trimming removed 3 bases at V and 4 bases at J, with 15 bases between. Germline V lookup: CDR1 MGHRA, CDR2 YSYEKL. The CDR3 bases are TGCGCCAGCAGCCAGGGGGGGTCAGGCACCTATGGCTACACCTTC. Amino acids: CASSQGGSGTYGYTF.

This clonotype was recorded many times. This chain links TRBV20-1 with TRBJ2-7; maybe TRBD1 (6 bases). Trimming took off 7 bases at V and 3 bases at J, with 10 bases between the two ends. The CDR3 covers 11 residues. The germline V gene encodes CDR1 DFQATT and CDR2 SNEGSKA (reference sequence). CDR3 sequence (DNA): TGCAGTGGACAGGACGTCTACGAGCAGTACTTC. This translates into CSGQDVYEQYF.

This clonotype has ten or more counts. The chain joins TRBV7-2 to TRBJ2-5, with no clear D. Trimming took 5 bases from V and 3 from J, leaving 13 bases between them. This CDR3 contains 14 residues. Germline V gene lookup returns CDR1 SGHTA and CDR2 FQGNSA. The CDR3 loop is CASSPSRSEETQYF. Written as DNA, the CDR3 is TGTGCCAGCAGCCCCAGTCGGAGCGAAGAGACCCAGTACTTC. Complete variable domain (other parts from reference TRBV7-2 and TRBJ2-5): GAGVSQSPSNKVTEKGKDVELRCDPISGHTALYWYRQSLGQGLEFLIYFQGNSAPDKSGLPSDRFSAERTGGSVSTLTIQRTQQEDSAVYLCASSPSRSEETQYFGPGTRLLVL.

This clonotype occurred a few times. V and J are TRBV7-9 and TRBJ1-1; D is ambiguous. V was clipped by 10 bases and J by 5 bases, with 14 bases between them. The CDR3 is made up of 12 amino acids. Germline CDR1 SEHNR, CDR2 FQNEAQ (reference sequence). This CDR3 is CAIELGVTEAFF. The CDR3 bases are TGTGCCATCGAGCTGGGAGTAACTGAAGCTTTCTTT.

V and J are TRBV7-2 and TRBJ2-3, with a possible D match to TRBD2 (5 bases). This CDR3 region has 15 residues. Germline V gene sequence: CDR1 SGHTA, CDR2 FQGNSA. Trimming removed 5 bases from V and 0 bases from J, with 12 bases in between. As DNA, the CDR3 is TGTGCCAGCAGCCCTACTAGGAGGAGCACAGATACGCAGTATTTT. It is translated as CASSPTRRSTDTQYF.

This clonotype was seen a few times. The V call is TRBV25-1, the J call TRBJ2-5; D unclear. V was clipped by 2 bases and J by 4 bases, with 11 bases between them. The CDR3 is made up of 14 amino acids. CDR1 is MGHDK, CDR2 SYGVNS, per germline. The CDR3 loop reads CASSEIVGGETQYF. The CDR3 region has the DNA TGTGCCAGCAGTGAAATTGTGGGTGGAGAGACCCAGTACTTC.